This T cell receptor beta chain is from a study of Graves' ophthalmopathy and Graves' hyperthyroidism. Donors with ophthalmopathy: moderate-to-severe activity, CAS ≥3, NOSPECS ≥4, duration under 3 months. Study findings and constraints: Ophthalmopathy progression was predicted by the model at 55% to 71% sensitivity and approximately 72% specificity. A model of 13 signatures distinguished ophthalmopathy from stable hyperthyroidism at roughly 86% sensitivity and 81.08% specificity.

After removal of 3 bases from V and 0 bases from J, the junction contained 11 bases not matched to a gene. This CDR3 is 17 amino acids long. From germline, CDR1 is SEHNR and CDR2 FQNEAQ (reference sequence). RNA transcripts were the template, and TCR beta CDR3 regions were amplified from them. An opening RT-PCR round employed HTBI primers and preceded a second-round multiplex PCR. Via MiXCR, TCRdb re-called the multiplex PCR reads, giving one row per CDR3 protein. The sample holds 600,000 to 700,000 distinct CDR3 sequences, approximately 39% seen once. This clonotype was recorded at least ten times. Its specificity is not known.

Sequenced material: peripheral blood. This TCR was sampled from an adult man with Graves' ophthalmopathy. This chain uses TRBV7-9 with TRBJ2-7; TRBD2 aligns across 7 bases. As DNA, the CDR3 is TGTGCCAGCAGCTTTACCCGGGCGGGGGAGAGCTCCTACGAGCAGTACTTC. It yields the protein CASSFTRAGESSYEQYF.